The clone carrying this TCR beta chain was seen repeatedly, ten times or more. These data originate in a study of human T cells and chemical hapten exposure. A single record per CDR3 protein comes from TCRdb applying MiXCR to the RACE reads. This table has approximately 60,000 distinct CDR3 sequences, over 9% appearing once. Regarding time point: pre-sensitization, week 0. Described treatment: therapeutic diphenylcyclopropenone sensitization with weekly scalp DPC. The donor pool consisted of alopecia patients aged 18 to 70 years, considered suitable for DPC. The source of this sequence is a woman in her 40s with alopecia areata. Some clones in this sample may be carry-over from other donors' samples. This specimen consisted of whole blood, obtained in connection with sensitization to the hapten diphenylcyclopropenone (DPC).

CDR3 protein: CASSPRTWNYGYTF. The CDR3 DNA reads as TGTGCCAGCTCACCACGGACATGGAACTATGGCTACACCTTC. The rearrangement links TRBV18 to TRBJ1-2, with D tentatively TRBD1 (5 bases). CDR1 and CDR2 from the germline V gene are KGHSH and LQKENI. V gave up 1 base and J gave up 2 bases, with 8 bases separating them. This CDR3 comprises 14 residues.